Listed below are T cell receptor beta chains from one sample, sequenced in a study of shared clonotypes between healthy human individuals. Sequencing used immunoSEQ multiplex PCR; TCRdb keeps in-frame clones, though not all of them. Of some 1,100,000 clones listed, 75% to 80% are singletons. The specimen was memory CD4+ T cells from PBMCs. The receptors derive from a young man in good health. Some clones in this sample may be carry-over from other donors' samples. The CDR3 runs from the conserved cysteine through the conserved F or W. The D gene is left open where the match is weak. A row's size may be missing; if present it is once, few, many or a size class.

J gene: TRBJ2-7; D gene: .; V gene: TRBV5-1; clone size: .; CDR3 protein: CASSLAGREQYF; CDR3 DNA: TGCGCCAGCAGCTTGGCCGGGCGCGAGCAGTACTTC
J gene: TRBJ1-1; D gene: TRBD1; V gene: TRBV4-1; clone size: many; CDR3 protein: CASSQRAGTGRTEAFF; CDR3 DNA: TGCGCCAGCAGCCAGAGAGCAGGGACAGGGCGCACTGAAGCTTTCTTT
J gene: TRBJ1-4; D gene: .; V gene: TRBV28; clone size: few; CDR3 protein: CASSSGTREKLFF; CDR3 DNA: TGTGCCAGCAGTTCCGGGACAAGGGAAAAACTGTTTTTT
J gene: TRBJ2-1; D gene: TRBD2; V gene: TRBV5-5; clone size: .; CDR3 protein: CASRSRDRGAGGLSDEQFF; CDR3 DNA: TGTGCCAGCAGGAGCAGGGATAGGGGAGCGGGAGGTCTCAGCGATGAGCAGTTCTTC
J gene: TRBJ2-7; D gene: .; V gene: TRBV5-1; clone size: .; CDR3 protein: CASSPLSSYEQYF; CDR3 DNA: TGCGCCAGCAGCCCCCTCAGCTCCTACGAGCAGTACTTC
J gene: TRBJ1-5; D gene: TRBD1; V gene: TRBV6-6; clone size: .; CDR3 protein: CASSLDRVQPQHF; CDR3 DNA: TGTGCCAGCAGCCTCGACAGGGTCCAGCCCCAGCATTTT
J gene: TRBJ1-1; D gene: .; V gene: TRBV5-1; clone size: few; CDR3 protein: CASSTGPGPEAFF; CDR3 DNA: TGCGCCAGCAGTACTGGCCCAGGTCCTGAAGCTTTCTTT
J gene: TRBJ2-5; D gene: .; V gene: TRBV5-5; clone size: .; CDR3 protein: CASSLARQETQYF; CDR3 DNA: TGTGCCAGCAGCTTGGCCAGGCAAGAGACCCAGTACTTC
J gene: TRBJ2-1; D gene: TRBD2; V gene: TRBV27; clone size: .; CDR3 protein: CASGLAGGHSYNEQFF; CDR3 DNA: TGTGCCAGCGGGCTAGCGGGAGGGCACTCCTACAATGAGCAGTTCTTC
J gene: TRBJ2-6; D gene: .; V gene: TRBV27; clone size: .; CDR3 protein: CASSLLGPVGYAGANVLTF; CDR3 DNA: TGTGCCAGCAGTTTACTAGGGCCCGTCGGCTATGCTGGGGCCAACGTCCTGACTTTC
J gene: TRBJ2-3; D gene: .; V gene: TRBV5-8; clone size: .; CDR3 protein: CASSGFSGSRDTQYF; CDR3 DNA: TGTGCCAGCAGCGGATTTAGCGGCAGCAGAGATACGCAGTATTTT
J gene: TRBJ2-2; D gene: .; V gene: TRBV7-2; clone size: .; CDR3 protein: CASSLWMGELFF; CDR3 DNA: TGTGCCAGCAGCCTCTGGATGGGAGAGCTGTTTTTT
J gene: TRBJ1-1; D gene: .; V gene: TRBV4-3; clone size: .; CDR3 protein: CASSQEPGVPTEAFF; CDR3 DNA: TGCGCCAGCAGCCAAGAACCAGGGGTTCCCACTGAAGCTTTCTTT
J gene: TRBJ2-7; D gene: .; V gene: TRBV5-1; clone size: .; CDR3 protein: CASSLMPGQLGEQYF; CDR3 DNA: TGCGCCAGCAGCTTGATGCCGGGACAACTAGGCGAGCAGTACTTC
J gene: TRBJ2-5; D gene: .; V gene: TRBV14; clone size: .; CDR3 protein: CASSQNRETQYF; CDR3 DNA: TGTGCCAGCAGCCAAAATCGGGAGACCCAGTACTTC
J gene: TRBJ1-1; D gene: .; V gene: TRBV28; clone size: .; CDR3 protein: CASSSAGTLNTEAFF; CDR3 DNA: TGTGCCAGCAGTTCCGCCGGGACACTTAACACTGAAGCTTTCTTT
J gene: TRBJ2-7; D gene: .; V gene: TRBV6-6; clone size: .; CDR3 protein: CASSYREKGSYEQYF; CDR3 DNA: TGTGCCAGCAGTTATAGGGAGAAGGGTTCCTACGAGCAGTACTTC
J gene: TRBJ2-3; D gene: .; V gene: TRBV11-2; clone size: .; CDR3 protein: CASSDRRDTQYF; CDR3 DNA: TGTGCCAGCAGCGACAGGCGCGATACGCAGTATTTT
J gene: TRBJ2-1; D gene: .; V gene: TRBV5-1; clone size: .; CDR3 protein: CASSPMRSSYNEQFF; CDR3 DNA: TGCGCCAGCAGCCCCATGCGCAGCTCCTACAATGAGCAGTTCTTC
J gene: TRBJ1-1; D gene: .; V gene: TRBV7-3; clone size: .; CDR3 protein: CASSESQGNTEAFF; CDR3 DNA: TGTGCCAGCAGCGAATCACAGGGAAACACTGAAGCTTTCTTT
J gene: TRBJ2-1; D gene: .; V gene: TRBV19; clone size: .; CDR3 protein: CASRSPSGSSYNEQFF; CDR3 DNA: TGTGCCAGTAGATCTCCGTCAGGCTCTTCCTACAATGAGCAGTTCTTC
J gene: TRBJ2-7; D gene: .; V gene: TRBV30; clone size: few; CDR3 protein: CAWTQTQYF; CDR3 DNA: TGTGCCTGGACCCAAACGCAGTACTTC
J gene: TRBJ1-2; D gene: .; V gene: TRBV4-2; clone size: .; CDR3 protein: CASSQDWRAGYTF; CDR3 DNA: TGTGCCAGCAGCCAAGATTGGAGGGCGGGCTACACCTTC
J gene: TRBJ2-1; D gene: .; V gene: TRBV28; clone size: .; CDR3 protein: CASSGAYNEQFF; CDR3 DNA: TGTGCCAGCAGCGGGGCCTACAATGAGCAGTTCTTC
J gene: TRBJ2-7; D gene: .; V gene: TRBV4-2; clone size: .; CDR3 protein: CASSQADHAGSYEQYF; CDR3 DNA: TGTGCCAGCAGCCAAGCGGACCACGCCGGGTCCTACGAGCAGTACTTC
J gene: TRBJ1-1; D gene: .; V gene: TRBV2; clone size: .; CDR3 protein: CASSQGYTEAFF; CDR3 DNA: TGTGCCAGCAGTCAAGGTTACACTGAAGCTTTCTTT
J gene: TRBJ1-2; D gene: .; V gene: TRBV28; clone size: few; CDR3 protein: CASRAKGYGYTF; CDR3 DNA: TGTGCCAGCAGGGCTAAGGGCTATGGCTACACCTTC
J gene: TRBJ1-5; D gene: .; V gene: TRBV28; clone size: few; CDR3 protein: CASSFPPNQPQHF; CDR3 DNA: TGTGCCAGCAGTTTCCCCCCCAATCAGCCCCAGCATTTT
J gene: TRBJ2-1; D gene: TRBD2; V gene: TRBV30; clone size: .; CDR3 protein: CAWSVGGSLYNEQFF; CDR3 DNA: TGTGCCTGGAGTGTAGGCGGGAGCCTTTACAATGAGCAGTTCTTC
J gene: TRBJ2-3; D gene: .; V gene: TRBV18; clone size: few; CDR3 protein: CASSPQTGHDTQYF; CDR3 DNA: TGTGCCAGCTCACCGCAGACAGGCCACGATACGCAGTATTTT